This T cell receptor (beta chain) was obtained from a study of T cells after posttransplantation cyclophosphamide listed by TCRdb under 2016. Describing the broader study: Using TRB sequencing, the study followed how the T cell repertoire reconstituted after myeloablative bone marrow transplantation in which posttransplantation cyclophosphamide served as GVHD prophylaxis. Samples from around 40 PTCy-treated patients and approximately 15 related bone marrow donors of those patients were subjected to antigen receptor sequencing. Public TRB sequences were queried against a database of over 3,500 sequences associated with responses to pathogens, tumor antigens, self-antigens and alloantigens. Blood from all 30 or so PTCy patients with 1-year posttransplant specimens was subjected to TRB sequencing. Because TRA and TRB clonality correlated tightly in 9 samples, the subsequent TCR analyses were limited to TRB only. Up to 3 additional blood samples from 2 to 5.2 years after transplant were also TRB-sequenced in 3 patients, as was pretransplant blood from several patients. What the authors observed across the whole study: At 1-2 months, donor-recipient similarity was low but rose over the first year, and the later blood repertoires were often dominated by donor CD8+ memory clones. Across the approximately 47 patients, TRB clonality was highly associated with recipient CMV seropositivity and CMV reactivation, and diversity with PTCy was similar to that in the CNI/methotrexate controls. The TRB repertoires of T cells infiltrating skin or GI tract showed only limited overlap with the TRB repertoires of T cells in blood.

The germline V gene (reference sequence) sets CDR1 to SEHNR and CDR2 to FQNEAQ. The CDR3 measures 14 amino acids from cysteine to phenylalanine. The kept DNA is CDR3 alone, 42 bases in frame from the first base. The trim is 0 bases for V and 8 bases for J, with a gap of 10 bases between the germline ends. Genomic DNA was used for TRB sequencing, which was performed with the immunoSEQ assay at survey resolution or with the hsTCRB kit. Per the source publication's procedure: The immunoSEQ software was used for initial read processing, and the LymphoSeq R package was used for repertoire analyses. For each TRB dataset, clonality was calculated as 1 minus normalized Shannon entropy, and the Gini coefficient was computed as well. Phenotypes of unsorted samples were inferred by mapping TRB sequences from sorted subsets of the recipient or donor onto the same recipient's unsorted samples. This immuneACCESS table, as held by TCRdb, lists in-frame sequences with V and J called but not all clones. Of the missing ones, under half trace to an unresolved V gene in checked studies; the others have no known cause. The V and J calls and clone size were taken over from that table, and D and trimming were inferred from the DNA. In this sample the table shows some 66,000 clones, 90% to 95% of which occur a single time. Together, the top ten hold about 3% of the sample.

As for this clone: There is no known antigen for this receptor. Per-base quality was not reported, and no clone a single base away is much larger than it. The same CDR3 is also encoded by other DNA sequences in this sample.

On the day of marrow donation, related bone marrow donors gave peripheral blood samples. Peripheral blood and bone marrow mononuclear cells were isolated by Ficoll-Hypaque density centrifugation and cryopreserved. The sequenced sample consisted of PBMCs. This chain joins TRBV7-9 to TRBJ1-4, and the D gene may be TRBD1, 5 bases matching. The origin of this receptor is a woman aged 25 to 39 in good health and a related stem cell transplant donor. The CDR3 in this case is CASSLATGVEKLFF. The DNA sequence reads TGTGCCAGCAGCTTAGCAACGGGGGTCGAAAAACTGTTTTTT.